This record covers a single T cell receptor (beta chain). Its target is not known. PCR primers comprised 60 Vbeta and 13 Jbeta primers. Produced via immunoSEQ multiplex PCR; TCRdb's table is partial and in-frame only. The table has around 150,000 clones, roughly 9.4% seen once. This entry belongs to a study of cytomegalovirus exposure and HLA in healthy donors. Germline lookup yields CDR1 SEHNR and CDR2 FQNEAQ (reference sequence). V was pared by 0 bases and J by 2 bases, with 11 bases between. The CDR3 has 15 amino acids. Study results and limitations: The authors later found TCR association rates varying by HLA locus, with DRB1 most and HLA-C fewest. Most TCR sequences were seen very rarely across donors, but some public TCRs occurred in many.

V gene TRBV7-9 combines with J gene TRBJ2-7; D is perhaps TRBD1 (5 bases). The TCR sequence derives from a male donor in good health and CMV-seronegative. Sequenced sample: PBMCs. The CDR3 region is CASSLAATETYEQYF. CDR3 sequence (DNA): TGTGCCAGCAGCTTAGCGGCGACAGAGACCTACGAGCAGTACTTC.